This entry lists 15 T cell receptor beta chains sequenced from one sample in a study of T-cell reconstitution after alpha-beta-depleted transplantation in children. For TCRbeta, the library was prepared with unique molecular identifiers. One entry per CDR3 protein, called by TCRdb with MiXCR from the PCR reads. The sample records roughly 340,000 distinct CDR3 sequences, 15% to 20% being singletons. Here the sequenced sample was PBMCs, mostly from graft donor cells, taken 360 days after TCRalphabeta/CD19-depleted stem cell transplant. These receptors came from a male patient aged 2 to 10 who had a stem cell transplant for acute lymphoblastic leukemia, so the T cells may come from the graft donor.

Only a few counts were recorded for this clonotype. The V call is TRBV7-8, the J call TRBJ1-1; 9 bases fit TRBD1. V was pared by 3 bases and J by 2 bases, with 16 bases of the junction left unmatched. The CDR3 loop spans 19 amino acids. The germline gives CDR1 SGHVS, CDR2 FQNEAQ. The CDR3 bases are TGTGCCAGCAGCTTCCCGGATCTAGGGACAGGGAGGGAAAACACTGAAGCTTTCTTT. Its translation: CASSFPDLGTGRENTEAFF.

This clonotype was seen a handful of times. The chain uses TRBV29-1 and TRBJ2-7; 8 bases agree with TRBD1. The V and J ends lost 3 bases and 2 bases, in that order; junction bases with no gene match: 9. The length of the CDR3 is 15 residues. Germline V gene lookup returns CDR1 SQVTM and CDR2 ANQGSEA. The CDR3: CSVEYRDRRPYEQYF. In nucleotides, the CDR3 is TGCAGCGTTGAGTACCGGGACAGGAGGCCCTACGAGCAGTACTTC.

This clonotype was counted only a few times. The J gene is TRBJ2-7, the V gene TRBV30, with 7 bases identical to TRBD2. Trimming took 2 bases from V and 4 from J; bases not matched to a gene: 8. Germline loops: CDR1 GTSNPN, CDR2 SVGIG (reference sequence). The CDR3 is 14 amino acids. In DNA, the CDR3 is TGTGCCTGGAGTTTTCGCGGGAGTAAGTACGAGCAGTACTTC. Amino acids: CAWSFRGSKYEQYF.

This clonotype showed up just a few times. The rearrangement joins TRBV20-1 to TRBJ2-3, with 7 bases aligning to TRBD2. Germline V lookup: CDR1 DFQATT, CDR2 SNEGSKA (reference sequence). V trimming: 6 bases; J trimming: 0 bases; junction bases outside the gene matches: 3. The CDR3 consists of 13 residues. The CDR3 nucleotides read TGCAGTGCCGGACTAGAGAGCACAGATACGCAGTATTTT. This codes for CSAGLESTDTQYF.

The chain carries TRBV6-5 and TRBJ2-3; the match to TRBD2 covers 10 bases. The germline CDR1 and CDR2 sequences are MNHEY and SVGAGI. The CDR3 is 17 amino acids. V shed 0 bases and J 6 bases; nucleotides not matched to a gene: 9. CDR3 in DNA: TGTGCCAGCAGTTACTCGAGCGGGAGGGCCCCGGGGGATACGCAGTATTTT. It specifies CASSYSSGRAPGDTQYF.

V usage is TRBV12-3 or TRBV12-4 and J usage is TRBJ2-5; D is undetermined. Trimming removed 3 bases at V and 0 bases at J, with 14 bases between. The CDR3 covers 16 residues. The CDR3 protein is CASSLGSLRYQETQYF. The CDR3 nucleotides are TGTGCCAGCAGTTTGGGGTCCCTCCGGTACCAAGAGACCCAGTACTTC.

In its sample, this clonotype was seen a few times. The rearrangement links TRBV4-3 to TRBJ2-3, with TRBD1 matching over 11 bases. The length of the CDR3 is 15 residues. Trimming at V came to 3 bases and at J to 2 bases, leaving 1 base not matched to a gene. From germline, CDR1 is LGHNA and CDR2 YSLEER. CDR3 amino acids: CASSQDRGHTDTQYF. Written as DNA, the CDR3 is TGCGCCAGCAGCCAGGACAGGGGGCACACAGATACGCAGTATTTT.

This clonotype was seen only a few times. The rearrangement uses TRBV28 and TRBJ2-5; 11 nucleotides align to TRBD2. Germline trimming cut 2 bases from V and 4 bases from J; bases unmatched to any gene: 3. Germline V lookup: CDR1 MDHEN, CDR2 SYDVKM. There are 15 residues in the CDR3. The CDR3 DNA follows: TGTGCCAGCAGTTTAAGACTAGCGGGACGAGAGACCCAGTACTTC. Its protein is CASSLRLAGRETQYF.

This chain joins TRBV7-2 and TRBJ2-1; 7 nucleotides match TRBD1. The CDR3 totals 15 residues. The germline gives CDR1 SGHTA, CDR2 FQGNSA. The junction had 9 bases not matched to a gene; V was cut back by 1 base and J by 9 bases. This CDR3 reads CASSLGGYRGAEQFF. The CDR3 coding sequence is TGTGCCAGCAGCTTAGGGGGCTACAGGGGCGCTGAGCAGTTCTTC.

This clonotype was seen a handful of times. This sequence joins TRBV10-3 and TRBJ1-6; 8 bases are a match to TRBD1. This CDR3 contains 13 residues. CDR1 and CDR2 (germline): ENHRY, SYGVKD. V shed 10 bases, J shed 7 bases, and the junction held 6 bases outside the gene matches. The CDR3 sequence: CATGTGTNSPLHF. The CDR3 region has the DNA TGTGCCACCGGGACAGGCACCAATTCACCCCTCCACTTT.

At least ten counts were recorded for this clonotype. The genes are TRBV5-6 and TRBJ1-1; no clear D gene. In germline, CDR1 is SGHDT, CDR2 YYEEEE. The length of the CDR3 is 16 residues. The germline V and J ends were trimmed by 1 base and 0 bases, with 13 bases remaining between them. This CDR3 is CASSLPEPLMNTEAFF. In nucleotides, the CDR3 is TGTGCCAGCAGCTTGCCCGAACCTCTAATGAACACTGAAGCTTTCTTT.

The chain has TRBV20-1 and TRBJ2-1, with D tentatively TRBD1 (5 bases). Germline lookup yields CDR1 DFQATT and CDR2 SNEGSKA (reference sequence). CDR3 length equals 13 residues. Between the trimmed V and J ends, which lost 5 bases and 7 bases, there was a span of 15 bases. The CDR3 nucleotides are TGCAGTGCTGCTTGGCAGGGCTGGAATGAGCAGTTCTTC. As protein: CSAAWQGWNEQFF.

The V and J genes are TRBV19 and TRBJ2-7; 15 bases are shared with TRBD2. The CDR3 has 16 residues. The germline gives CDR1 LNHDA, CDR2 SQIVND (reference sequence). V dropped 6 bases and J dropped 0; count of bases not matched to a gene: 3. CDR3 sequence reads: CASSGLAGGPSYEQYF. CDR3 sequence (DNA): TGTGCCAGTAGCGGACTAGCGGGAGGGCCCTCCTACGAGCAGTACTTC.

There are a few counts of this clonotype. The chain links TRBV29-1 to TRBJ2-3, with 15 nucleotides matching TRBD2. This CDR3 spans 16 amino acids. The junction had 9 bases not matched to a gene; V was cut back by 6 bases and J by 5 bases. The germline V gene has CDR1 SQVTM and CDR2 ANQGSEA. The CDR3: CSVARTSGRGRDTQYF. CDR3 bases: TGCAGCGTCGCCCGGACTAGCGGGAGGGGTAGAGATACGCAGTATTTT.

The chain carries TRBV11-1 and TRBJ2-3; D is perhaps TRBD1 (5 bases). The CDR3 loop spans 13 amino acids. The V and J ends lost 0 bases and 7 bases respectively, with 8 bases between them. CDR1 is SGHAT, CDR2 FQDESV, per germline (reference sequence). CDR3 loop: CASSLAGAYTQYF. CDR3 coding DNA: TGTGCCAGCAGCTTAGCAGGGGCGTATACGCAGTATTTT.